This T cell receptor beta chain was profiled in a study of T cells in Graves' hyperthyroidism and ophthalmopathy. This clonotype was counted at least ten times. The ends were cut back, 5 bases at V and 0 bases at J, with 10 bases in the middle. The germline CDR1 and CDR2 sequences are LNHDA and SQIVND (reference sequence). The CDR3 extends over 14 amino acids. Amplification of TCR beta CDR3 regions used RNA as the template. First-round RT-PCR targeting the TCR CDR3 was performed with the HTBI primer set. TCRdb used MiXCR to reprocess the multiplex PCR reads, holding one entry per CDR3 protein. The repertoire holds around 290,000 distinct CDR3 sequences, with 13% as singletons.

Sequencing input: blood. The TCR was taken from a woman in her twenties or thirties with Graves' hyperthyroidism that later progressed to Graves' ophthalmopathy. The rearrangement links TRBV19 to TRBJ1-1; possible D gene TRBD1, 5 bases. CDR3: CASSWGVMNTEAFF. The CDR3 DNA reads TGTGCCAGTAGTTGGGGGGTTATGAACACTGAAGCTTTCTTT.